The clone carrying this T cell receptor (beta chain) has at least ten counts. The antigen is unknown. This sample is part of a study of T cells after yellow fever vaccination. The authors made TCR cDNA by 5'RACE template switching, adding a universal primer site and UMIs. TCRdb reprocessed the 5' RACE reads with MiXCR, giving one entry per CDR3 protein. The table lists about 320,000 distinct CDR3 sequences, 3.5% to 4.5% of them singletons. Germline CDR1 is SGHVS and CDR2 is FQNEAQ. The CDR3 is made up of 15 amino acids. Between the trimmed V and J ends, which lost 1 base and 4 bases, there was a span of 11 bases. General study findings and limits: FACS-sorted repertoires might harbor abundant contaminating clonotypes from the bulk population. Peaking faster, on day 5 versus 15, the secondary response was nonetheless weaker. Boosting was followed by the reappearance of most primary-vaccination clones (around 95% CD4, around 91% CD8).

The source material was PBMCs, sampled 15 days after the yellow fever booster vaccination. The V call is TRBV7-8, the J call TRBJ1-3; D not certain. The sequence was collected from a young man who received the YFV17D yellow fever vaccine. CDR3 sequence (DNA): TGTGCCAGCAGCTTAGTTGGCCGCTCAGGAAACACCATATATTTT. Protein product: CASSLVGRSGNTIYF.